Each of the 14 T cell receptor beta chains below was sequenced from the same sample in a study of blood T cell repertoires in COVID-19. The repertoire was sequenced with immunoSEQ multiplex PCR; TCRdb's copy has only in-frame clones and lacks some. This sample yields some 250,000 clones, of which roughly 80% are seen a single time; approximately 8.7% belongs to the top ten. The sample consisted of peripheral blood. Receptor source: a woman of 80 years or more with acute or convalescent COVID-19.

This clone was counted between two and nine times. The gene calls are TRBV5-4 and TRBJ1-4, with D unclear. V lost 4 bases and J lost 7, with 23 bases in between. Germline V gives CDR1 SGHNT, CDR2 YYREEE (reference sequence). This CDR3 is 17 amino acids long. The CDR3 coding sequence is TGTGCCAGCAGCACCCGGCCATCAACTGGTTCGGGTGAAAAACTGTTTTTT. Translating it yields CASSTRPSTGSGEKLFF.

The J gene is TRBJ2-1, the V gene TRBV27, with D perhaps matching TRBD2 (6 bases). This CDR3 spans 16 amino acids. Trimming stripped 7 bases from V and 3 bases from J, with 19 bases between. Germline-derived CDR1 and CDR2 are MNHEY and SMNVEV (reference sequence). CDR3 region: CASTHVGRGGYNEQFF. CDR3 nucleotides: TGTGCCAGCACTCATGTGGGGCGGGGAGGCTACAATGAGCAGTTCTTC.

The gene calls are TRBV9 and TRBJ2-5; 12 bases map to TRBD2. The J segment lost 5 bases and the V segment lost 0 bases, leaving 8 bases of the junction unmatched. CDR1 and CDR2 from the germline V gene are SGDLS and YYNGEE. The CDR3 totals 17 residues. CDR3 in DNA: TGTGCCAGCAGCGTAGGGGCTAGCGGGAGGGGTGCGGAGACCCAGTACTTC. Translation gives CASSVGASGRGAETQYF.

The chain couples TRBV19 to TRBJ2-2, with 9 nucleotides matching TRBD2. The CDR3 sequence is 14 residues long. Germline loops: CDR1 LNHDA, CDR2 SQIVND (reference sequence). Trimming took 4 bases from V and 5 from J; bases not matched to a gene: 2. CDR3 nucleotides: TGTGCCAGTAGTAACAGCGGGGGGACCGGGGAGCTGTTTTTT. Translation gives CASSNSGGTGELFF.

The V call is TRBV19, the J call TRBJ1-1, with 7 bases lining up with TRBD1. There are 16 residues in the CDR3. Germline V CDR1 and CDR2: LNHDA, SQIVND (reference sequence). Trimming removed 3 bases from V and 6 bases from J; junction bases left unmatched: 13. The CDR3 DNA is TGTGCCAGTAGTATTGGGGTAGGGGGCTTTTCTTCTGAAGCTTTCTTT. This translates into CASSIGVGGFSSEAFF. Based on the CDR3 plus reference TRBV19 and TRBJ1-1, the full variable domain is DGGITQSPKYLFRKEGQNVTLSCEQNLNHDAMYWYRQDPGQGLRLIYYSQIVNDFQKGDIAEGYSVSREKKESFPLTVTSAQKNPTAFYLCASSIGVGGFSSEAFFGQGTRLTVV.

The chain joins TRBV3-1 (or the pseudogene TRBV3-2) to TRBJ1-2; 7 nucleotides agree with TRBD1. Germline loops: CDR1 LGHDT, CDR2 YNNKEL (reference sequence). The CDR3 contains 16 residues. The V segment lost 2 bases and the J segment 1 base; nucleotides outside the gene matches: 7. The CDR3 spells CASSQRGQDGNYGYTF. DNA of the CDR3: TGTGCCAGCAGCCAACGAGGACAGGATGGTAACTATGGCTACACCTTC.

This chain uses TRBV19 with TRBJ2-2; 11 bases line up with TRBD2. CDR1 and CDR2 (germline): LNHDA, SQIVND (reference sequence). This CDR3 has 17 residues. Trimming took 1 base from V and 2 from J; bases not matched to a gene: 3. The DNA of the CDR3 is TGTGCCAGTAGTATAGGAAGACTAGCGGGAAACACCGGGGAGCTGTTTTTT. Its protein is CASSIGRLAGNTGELFF.

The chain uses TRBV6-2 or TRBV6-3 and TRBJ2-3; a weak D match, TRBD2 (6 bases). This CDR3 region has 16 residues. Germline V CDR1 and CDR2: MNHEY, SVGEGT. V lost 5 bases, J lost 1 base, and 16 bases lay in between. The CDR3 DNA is TGTGCCAGCAGTCCGCTCGGGGGACGGGGCACAGATACGCAGTATTTT. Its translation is CASSPLGGRGTDTQYF.

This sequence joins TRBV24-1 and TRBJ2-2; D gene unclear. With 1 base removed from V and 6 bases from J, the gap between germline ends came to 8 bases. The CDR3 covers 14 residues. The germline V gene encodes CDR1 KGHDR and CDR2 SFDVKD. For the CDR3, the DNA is TGTGCCACCAGTGATTTACGGGTTCCCGGGGAGCTGTTTTTT. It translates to CATSDLRVPGELFF.

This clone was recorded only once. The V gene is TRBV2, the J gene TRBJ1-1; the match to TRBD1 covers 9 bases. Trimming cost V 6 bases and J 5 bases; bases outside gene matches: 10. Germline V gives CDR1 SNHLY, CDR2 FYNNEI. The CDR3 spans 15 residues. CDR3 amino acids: CASRTGTGRGTEAFF. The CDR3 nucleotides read TGTGCCAGCAGGACGGGGACAGGGAGGGGTACTGAAGCTTTCTTT.

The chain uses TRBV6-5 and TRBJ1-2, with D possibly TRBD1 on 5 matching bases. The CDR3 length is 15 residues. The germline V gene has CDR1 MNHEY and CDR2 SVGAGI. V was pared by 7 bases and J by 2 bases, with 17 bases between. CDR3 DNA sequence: TGTGCCAGCATTGGGAGGGACGAAGGGAACTATGGCTACACCTTC. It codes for CASIGRDEGNYGYTF.

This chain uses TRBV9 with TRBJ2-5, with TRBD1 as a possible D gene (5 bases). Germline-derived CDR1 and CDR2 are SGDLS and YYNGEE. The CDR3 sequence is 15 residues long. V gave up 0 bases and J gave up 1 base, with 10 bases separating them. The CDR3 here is CASSVDWGSQETQYF. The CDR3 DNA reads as TGTGCCAGCAGCGTAGATTGGGGCAGCCAAGAGACCCAGTACTTC.

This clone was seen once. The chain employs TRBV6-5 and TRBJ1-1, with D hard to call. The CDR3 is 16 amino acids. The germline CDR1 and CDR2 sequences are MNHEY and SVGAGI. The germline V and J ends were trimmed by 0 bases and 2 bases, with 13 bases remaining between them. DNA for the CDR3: TGTGCCAGCAGTTACTCGGGGAGGAGGAGAAACACTGAAGCTTTCTTT. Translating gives CASSYSGRRRNTEAFF.

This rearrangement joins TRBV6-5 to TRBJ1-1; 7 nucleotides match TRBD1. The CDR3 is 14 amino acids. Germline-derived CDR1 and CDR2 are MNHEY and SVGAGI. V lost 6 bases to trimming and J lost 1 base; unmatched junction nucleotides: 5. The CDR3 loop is CASSQDRTNTEAFF. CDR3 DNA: TGTGCCAGCAGCCAGGACAGGACGAACACTGAAGCTTTCTTT.